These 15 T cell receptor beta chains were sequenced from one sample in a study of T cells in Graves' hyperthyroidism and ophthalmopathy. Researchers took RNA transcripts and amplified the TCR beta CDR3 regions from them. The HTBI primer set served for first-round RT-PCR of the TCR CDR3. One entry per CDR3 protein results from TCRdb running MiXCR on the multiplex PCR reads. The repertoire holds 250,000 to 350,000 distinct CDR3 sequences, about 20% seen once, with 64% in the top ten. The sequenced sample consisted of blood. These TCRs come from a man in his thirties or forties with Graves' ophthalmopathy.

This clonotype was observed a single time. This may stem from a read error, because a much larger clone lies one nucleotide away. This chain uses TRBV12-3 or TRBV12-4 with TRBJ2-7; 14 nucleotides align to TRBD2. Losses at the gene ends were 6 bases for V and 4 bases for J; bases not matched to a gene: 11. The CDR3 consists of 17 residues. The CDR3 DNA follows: TGTGCCAGCAGCCCTACCGGGACTAGCGGGGGCATGTACGAGCAGTACTTC. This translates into CASSPTGTSGGMYEQYF.

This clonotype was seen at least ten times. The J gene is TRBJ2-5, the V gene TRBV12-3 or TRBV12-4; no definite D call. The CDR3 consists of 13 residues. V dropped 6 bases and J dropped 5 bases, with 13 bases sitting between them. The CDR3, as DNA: TGTGCCAGCAGAACGGACGGTTCGGAGACCCAGTACTTC. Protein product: CASRTDGSETQYF.

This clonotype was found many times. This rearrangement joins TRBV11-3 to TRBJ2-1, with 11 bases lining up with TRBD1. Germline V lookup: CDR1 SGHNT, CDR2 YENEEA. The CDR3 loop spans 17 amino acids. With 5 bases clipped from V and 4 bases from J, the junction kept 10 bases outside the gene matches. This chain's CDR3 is CASSRLPGQGGYNEQFF. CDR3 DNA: TGTGCCAGCAGCCGGTTACCGGGACAGGGGGGGTACAATGAGCAGTTCTTC.

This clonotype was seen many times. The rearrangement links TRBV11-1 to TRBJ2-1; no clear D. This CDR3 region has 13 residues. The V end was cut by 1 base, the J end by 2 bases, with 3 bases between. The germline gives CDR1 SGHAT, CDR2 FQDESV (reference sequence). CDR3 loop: CASSLGPYNEQFF. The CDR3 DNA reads TGTGCCAGCAGCTTAGGACCCTACAATGAGCAGTTCTTC.

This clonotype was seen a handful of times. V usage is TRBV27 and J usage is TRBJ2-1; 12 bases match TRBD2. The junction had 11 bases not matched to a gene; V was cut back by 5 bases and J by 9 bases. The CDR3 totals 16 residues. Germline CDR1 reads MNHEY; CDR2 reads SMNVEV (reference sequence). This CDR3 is CASSALAGGPGSEQFF. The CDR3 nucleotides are TGTGCCAGCAGTGCCCTAGCGGGAGGGCCGGGGAGTGAGCAGTTCTTC.

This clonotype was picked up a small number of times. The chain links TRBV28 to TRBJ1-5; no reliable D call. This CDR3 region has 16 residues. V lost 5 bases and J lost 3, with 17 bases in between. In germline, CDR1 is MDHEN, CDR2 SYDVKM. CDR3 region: CASSPTNEAFNQPQHF. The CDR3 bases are TGTGCCAGCAGTCCTACCAATGAGGCCTTCAATCAGCCCCAGCATTTT.

For the CDR3, the DNA is TGTGCCAGTAGTATAGGGGGACAGGCCTCTAACTATGGCTACACCTTC. This sequence encodes CASSIGGQASNYGYTF. This chain joins TRBV19 and TRBJ1-2, with 8 bases that match TRBD1. The CDR3 has 16 amino acids. The V gene's germline CDR1 is LNHDA and CDR2 SQIVND (reference sequence). Trimming took 1 base from V and 0 from J; bases not matched to a gene: 4.

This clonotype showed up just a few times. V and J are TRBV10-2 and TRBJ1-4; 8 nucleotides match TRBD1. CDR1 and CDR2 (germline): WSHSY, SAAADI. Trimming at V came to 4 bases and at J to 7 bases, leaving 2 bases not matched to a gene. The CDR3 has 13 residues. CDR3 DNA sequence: TGCGCCAGCAGTGGGACAGGGATTGAAAAACTGTTTTTT. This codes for CASSGTGIEKLFF.

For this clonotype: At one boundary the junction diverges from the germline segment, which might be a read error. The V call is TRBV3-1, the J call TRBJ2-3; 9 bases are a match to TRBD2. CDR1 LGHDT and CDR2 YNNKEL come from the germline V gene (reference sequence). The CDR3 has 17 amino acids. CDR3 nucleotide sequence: TGTGCCAGCAGCCTTAGCGGGAGCTCCCTCGGCGGAGATGCGCAGTATTTT. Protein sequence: CASSLSGSSLGGDAQYF.

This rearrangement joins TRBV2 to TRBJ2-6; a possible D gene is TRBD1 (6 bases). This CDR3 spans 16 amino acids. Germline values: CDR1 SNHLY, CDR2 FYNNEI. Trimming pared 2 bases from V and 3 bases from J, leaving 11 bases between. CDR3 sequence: CASSERSGVGANVLTF. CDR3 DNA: TGTGCCAGCAGTGAAAGGTCAGGGGTTGGGGCCAACGTCCTGACTTTC.

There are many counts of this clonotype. CDR3 nucleotides: TGTGCCAGCAGCCCCTCCCTGGGACAGGGTTATGGCTACACCTTC. Protein: CASSPSLGQGYGYTF. V is TRBV3-1 and J is TRBJ1-2, with 9 bases aligning to TRBD1. V gave up 4 bases and J gave up 5 bases; unmatched junction bases: 8. CDR1 is LGHDT, CDR2 YNNKEL, per germline (reference sequence). This CDR3 has 15 residues.

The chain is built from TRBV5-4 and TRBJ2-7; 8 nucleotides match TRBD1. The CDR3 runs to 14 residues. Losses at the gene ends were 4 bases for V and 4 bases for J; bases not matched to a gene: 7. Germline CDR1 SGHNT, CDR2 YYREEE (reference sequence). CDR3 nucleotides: TGTGCCAGCAGCCGACAGGGGTCGGAATACGAGCAGTACTTC. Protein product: CASSRQGSEYEQYF.

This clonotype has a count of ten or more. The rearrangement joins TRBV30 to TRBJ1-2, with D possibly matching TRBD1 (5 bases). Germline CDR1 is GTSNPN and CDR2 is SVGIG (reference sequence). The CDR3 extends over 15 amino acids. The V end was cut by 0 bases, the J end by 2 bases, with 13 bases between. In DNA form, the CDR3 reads TGTGCCTGGAGTGTACAGGACGGTCGAAACTATGGCTACACCTTC. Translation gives CAWSVQDGRNYGYTF.

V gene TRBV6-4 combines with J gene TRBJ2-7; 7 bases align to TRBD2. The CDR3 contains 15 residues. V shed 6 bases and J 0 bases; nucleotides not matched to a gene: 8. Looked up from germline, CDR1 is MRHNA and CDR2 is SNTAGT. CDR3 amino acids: CASSATSTSSYEQYF. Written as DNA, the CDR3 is TGTGCCAGCAGCGCGACTAGCACTAGCTCCTACGAGCAGTACTTC.

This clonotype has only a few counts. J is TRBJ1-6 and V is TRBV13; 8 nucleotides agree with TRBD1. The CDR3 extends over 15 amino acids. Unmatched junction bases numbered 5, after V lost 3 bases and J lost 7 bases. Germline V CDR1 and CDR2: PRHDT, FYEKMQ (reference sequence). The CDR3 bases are TGTGCCAGCAGCTTTACAGGGGGTAGGAATTCACCCCTCCACTTT. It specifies CASSFTGGRNSPLHF. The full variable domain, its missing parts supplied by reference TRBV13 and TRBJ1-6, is AAGVIQSPRHLIKEKRETATLKCYPIPRHDTVYWYQQGPGQDPQFLISFYEKMQSDKGSIPDRFSAQQFSDYHSELNMSSLELGDSALYFCASSFTGGRNSPLHFGNGTRLTVT.